This T cell receptor beta chain was sequenced in a study of blood T cell repertoires in COVID-19. About the research overall: Acute and convalescent COVID-19 specimens originated in the United States, Italy and Spain. The cDNA or gDNA used as material had been derived from T cells, B-cell-depleted T cells, or PBMCs.

Germline assignment: CDR1 KGHDR and CDR2 SFDVKD. CDR3 length: 14 residues. V trimming: 3 bases; J trimming: 5 bases; junction bases outside the gene matches: 4. How the authors handled the data: The authors estimated nucleated cell counts from reference gene primer amplification. Assay used: immunoSEQ multiplex PCR; TCRdb lists only in-frame clones, some missing. V, J and clone size reflect that table, while D and trimming were determined from the DNA. The sample includes some 300,000 clones, around 88% seen only once; the top ten take roughly 13%. This clonotype was obtained from a woman between 65 and 79 years old with COVID-19, enrolled during active disease. The V call is TRBV24-1, the J call TRBJ2-3, with 7 bases fitting TRBD2. Sequenced input: peripheral blood. CDR3 in amino acids: CATSDERGVDTQYF. CDR3 DNA: TGTGCCACCAGTGATGAGCGGGGCGTAGATACGCAGTATTTT.